Presented here are 7 T cell receptor beta chains from one specimen sequenced in a study of blood T cell repertoires in COVID-19. Produced via immunoSEQ multiplex PCR; TCRdb's table is partial and in-frame only. This sample has 150,000 to 200,000 clones, with around 84% found just once. Source material: peripheral blood. These receptor sequences come from a woman in her seventies with COVID-19, enrolled during active disease.

The rearrangement links TRBV28 to TRBJ1-1, with D possibly being TRBD1 (6 bases). This CDR3 is 13 amino acids long. The V gene lost 5 bases and the J gene lost 3 bases, with 10 bases spanning the gap. Germline CDR1 is MDHEN and CDR2 is SYDVKM. In DNA, the CDR3 is TGTGCCAGCAGTATAACAGGGCACACTGAAGCTTTCTTT. The encoded protein is CASSITGHTEAFF.

The chain joins TRBV4-2 to TRBJ1-1; 9 bases match TRBD1. CDR1 LGHNA and CDR2 YNFKEQ come from the germline V gene. The CDR3 runs 15 residues. V shed 6 bases and J 2 bases; nucleotides not matched to a gene: 7. CDR3 amino acids: CASRQGALGNTEAFF. The CDR3 region has the DNA TGTGCCAGCAGACAGGGGGCGCTGGGTAACACTGAAGCTTTCTTT.

The CDR3 spells CASSETGRKTEAFF. The DNA for the CDR3 is TGTGCCAGCAGTGAGACAGGGAGGAAAACTGAAGCTTTCTTT. The chain links TRBV2 to TRBJ1-1, with 7 bases fitting TRBD1. Per germline, CDR1 SNHLY and CDR2 FYNNEI. The CDR3 length is 14 residues. The ends lost 3 bases at V and 5 bases at J; junction bases unmatched: 6.

This chain uses TRBV5-1 with TRBJ1-1; possibly TRBD1 for D (6 bases). Germline V gene data show CDR1 as SGHRS and CDR2 as YFSETQ. V dropped 4 bases and J dropped 1 base, with 11 bases sitting between them. CDR3 length: 14 residues. CDR3 loop: CASSHPQGNTEAFF. CDR3 DNA sequence: TGCGCCAGCAGCCACCCACAGGGGAACACTGAAGCTTTCTTT.

The chain combines TRBV5-1 with TRBJ2-5, with D possibly TRBD2 on 6 matching bases. This CDR3 is 12 amino acids long. The V and J ends lost 5 bases and 5 bases respectively, with 10 bases between them. Germline-derived CDR1 and CDR2 are SGHRS and YFSETQ. The CDR3 is CASSGAGETQYF. CDR3 DNA sequence: TGCGCCAGCAGTGGTGCGGGGGAGACCCAGTACTTC. The variable domain in full, completed from reference TRBV5-1 and TRBJ2-5, reads KAGVTQTPRYLIKTRGQQVTLSCSPISGHRSVSWYQQTPGQGLQFLFEYFSETQRNKGNFPGRFSGRQFSNSRSEMNVSTLELGDSALYLCASSGAGETQYFGPGTRLLVL.

The chain recombines TRBV10-1 with TRBJ1-6, with D unclear. Trimming took off 3 bases at V and 9 bases at J, with 6 bases between the two ends. This CDR3 has 12 amino acids. Germline V gives CDR1 WNHNN, CDR2 SYGVQD (reference sequence). The CDR3 DNA follows: TGCGCCAGCAGTGAAACGGGTTCACCCCTCCACTTT. Amino acid sequence: CASSETGSPLHF.

This clone showed up just once. V usage is TRBV11-3 and J usage is TRBJ2-5; TRBD2 matches at 9 bases. The CDR3 has 15 residues. Trimming at V came to 3 bases and at J to 5 bases, leaving 7 bases not matched to a gene. CDR1 SGHNT and CDR2 YENEEA come from the germline V gene. CDR3 region: CASSLGGGADETQYF. The CDR3 DNA sequence: TGTGCCAGCAGCTTGGGCGGGGGGGCCGATGAGACCCAGTACTTC.